Shown below are 28 T cell receptor beta chains from a single sample sequenced in a study of T cell changes during pregnancy in multiple sclerosis (dated by TCRdb to about 2019). Receptor amplification or capture employed the immunoSEQ multiplex PCR assay. TCRdb obtained this table from immuneACCESS and retained in-frame rearrangements with V and J assigned. These tables miss some clones; where compared with another copy, unresolved V genes account for less than half of the shortfall, and the remainder is unexplained. Across this sample there are under 50,000 clones, with roughly 88% seen only once. Clones ranked in the top ten supply approximately 4% of the sample. The sequences come from CD8+ T cells from peripheral blood mononuclear cells, collected in the first trimester of pregnancy. The receptors here all came from a female donor with multiple sclerosis, enrolled in a pregnancy study.

This chain connects TRBV9 to TRBJ2-3; tentative D call: TRBD2 (7 bases). The CDR3 contains 15 residues. Per germline, CDR1 SGDLS and CDR2 YYNGEE. V gave up 3 bases and J gave up 5 bases, with 16 bases separating them. The CDR3 loop reads CASSEWGGGGDTQYF. For the CDR3, the DNA is TGTGCCAGCAGCGAGTGGGGGGGCGGGGGAGATACGCAGTATTTT.

The chain employs TRBV5-6 and TRBJ2-1, with 8 bases matching TRBD1. CDR3 length: 18 amino acids. Germline V gene data show CDR1 as SGHDT and CDR2 as YYEEEE. V shed 0 bases and J 6 bases; nucleotides not matched to a gene: 14. DNA for the CDR3: TGTGCCAGCAGCTTGGGCCAACGCGCTCCCAGGGGGCCCAATGAGCAGTTCTTC. This gives the protein CASSLGQRAPRGPNEQFF.

This clone was observed a single time. The genes are TRBV11-2 and TRBJ1-1; D ambiguous. V gave up 4 bases and J gave up 2 bases, with 11 bases separating them. Germline lookup yields CDR1 SGHAT and CDR2 FQNNGV. The length of the CDR3 is 14 residues. In DNA, the CDR3 is TGTGCCAGCAGCTCCTCCGCGTTCAACACTGAAGCTTTCTTT. Amino acids: CASSSSAFNTEAFF.

This clone occurred a few times. The chain carries TRBV19 and TRBJ1-5; D gene uncertain. V lost 0 bases and J 5 bases, leaving 8 bases between the germline ends. Per germline, CDR1 LNHDA and CDR2 SQIVND (reference sequence). This CDR3 comprises 14 residues. CDR3 DNA: TGTGCCAGTAGTATAGACCCACCGGATCAGCCCCAGCATTTT. It encodes CASSIDPPDQPQHF.

This chain uses TRBV9 with TRBJ1-2; 7 positions agree with TRBD1. The germline V gene has CDR1 SGDLS and CDR2 YYNGEE. The CDR3 contains 14 residues. The V and J ends lost 2 bases and 4 bases, in that order; junction bases with no gene match: 5. The CDR3 sequence: CASSVGGQPYGYTF. The CDR3 region has the DNA TGTGCCAGCAGCGTGGGGGGACAGCCCTATGGCTACACCTTC.

The chain employs TRBV6-5 and TRBJ1-1, with TRBD1 identical over 7 bases. There are 16 residues in the CDR3. The V gene's germline CDR1 is MNHEY and CDR2 SVGAGI. The junction had 6 bases not matched to a gene; V was cut back by 2 bases and J by 0 bases. The CDR3 DNA is TGTGCCAGCAGTTACCATGGACAGGTACTGAACACTGAAGCTTTCTTT. Translating gives CASSYHGQVLNTEAFF.

The gene calls are TRBV4-1 and TRBJ1-1, with D hard to call. The CDR3 sequence is 12 residues long. The germline gives CDR1 MGHRA, CDR2 YSYEKL. The ends were cut back, 5 bases at V and 3 bases at J, with 7 bases in the middle. The CDR3 DNA sequence: TGCGCCAGCAGCATCGCGGACACTGAAGCTTTCTTT. Protein: CASSIADTEAFF.

The gene calls are TRBV7-3 and TRBJ2-4; 7 positions agree with TRBD1. The CDR3 has 15 residues. CDR1 is SGHTA, CDR2 FQGTGA, per germline. Trimming removed 4 bases from V and 2 bases from J; junction bases left unmatched: 5. The CDR3, as DNA: TGTGCCAGCAGCTCCCTGACAGGGACCAAAAACATTCAGTACTTC. This codes for CASSSLTGTKNIQYF.

The rearrangement uses TRBV15 and TRBJ2-1, with a weak D call TRBD1 (6 bases). The CDR3 has 15 residues. Trimming took 5 bases from V and 9 from J, leaving 20 bases between them. Germline CDR1 and CDR2: LNHNV and YYDKDF (reference sequence). The CDR3 nucleotides read TGTGCCACCAGCCCTCGCGAAGGGGGATTGGGTGAGCAGTTCTTC. This translates into CATSPREGGLGEQFF.

The chain joins TRBV9 to TRBJ1-2; 10 nucleotides agree with TRBD1. Germline CDR1 SGDLS, CDR2 YYNGEE. V trimming: 3 bases; J trimming: 3 bases; junction bases outside the gene matches: 2. This CDR3 has 14 residues. CDR3 DNA sequence: TGTGCCAGCAGCGGGACAGGGGGGGACTATGGCTACACCTTC. Its translation: CASSGTGGDYGYTF.

V usage is TRBV13 and J usage is TRBJ2-7; 16 bases fit TRBD2. The V gene end was trimmed by 5 bases and the J gene end by 4 bases; junction bases not matched to a gene: 14. Germline values: CDR1 PRHDT, CDR2 FYEKMQ (reference sequence). CDR3 length: 19 residues. CDR3 protein: CASSTGTAGTSGGAYEQYF. The CDR3 DNA is TGTGCCAGCAGCACAGGGACGGCCGGGACTAGCGGGGGGGCGTACGAGCAGTACTTC.

V usage is TRBV7-6 and J usage is TRBJ2-3; 12 bases are shared with TRBD2. The CDR3 is 16 residues long. Trimming at V came to 5 bases and at J to 1 base, leaving 4 bases not matched to a gene. Germline V CDR1 and CDR2: SGHVS, FNYEAQ. The CDR3 sequence is CASSPRLAGGTDTQYF. Written as DNA, the CDR3 is TGTGCCAGCAGCCCAAGACTAGCGGGGGGCACAGATACGCAGTATTTT.

This clone has only a few counts. The genes are TRBV2 and TRBJ2-1; TRBD1 matches 7 bases. Germline V gives CDR1 SNHLY, CDR2 FYNNEI. The J segment lost 2 bases and the V segment lost 6 bases, leaving 7 bases of the junction unmatched. The CDR3 is 15 residues long. The chain's CDR3 is CASSPTGMAYNEQFF. In nucleotides, the CDR3 is TGTGCCAGCAGCCCGACAGGGATGGCCTACAATGAGCAGTTCTTC.

This chain links TRBV6-5 with TRBJ2-1; 9 bases map to TRBD1. The ends lost 2 bases at V and 5 bases at J; junction bases unmatched: 4. The CDR3 consists of 15 residues. Looked up from germline, CDR1 is MNHEY and CDR2 is SVGAGI. CDR3 residues: CASSYPGQGDNEQFF. As DNA, the CDR3 is TGTGCCAGCAGTTACCCGGGACAGGGTGACAATGAGCAGTTCTTC.

The chain uses TRBV30 and TRBJ1-1; D is undetermined. This CDR3 region has 13 residues. The V end was cut by 0 bases, the J end by 3 bases, with 8 bases between. CDR1 is GTSNPN and CDR2 is SVGIG in the germline V gene (reference sequence). The CDR3 DNA sequence: TGTGCCTGGAGTGTGGGCTCTTACACTGAAGCTTTCTTT. Translating it yields CAWSVGSYTEAFF.

This clone has just one count. J is TRBJ2-3 and V is TRBV6-4, with D possibly TRBD1 on 6 matching bases. Trimming removed 4 bases at V and 2 bases at J, with 13 bases between. The CDR3 length is 15 residues. CDR1 and CDR2 from the germline V gene are MRHNA and SNTAGT. The CDR3 is CASSVAGAHTDTQYF. Here the CDR3 DNA reads TGTGCCAGCAGTGTAGCAGGGGCCCACACAGATACGCAGTATTTT.

This clone has just a few counts. The chain carries TRBV9 and TRBJ1-6, with a tentative D call TRBD1 (5 bases). In germline, CDR1 is SGDLS, CDR2 YYNGEE. Deletions cut 4 bases from V and 9 bases from J, with 14 bases between. The CDR3 has 14 residues. The DNA for the CDR3 is TGTGCCAGCAGCACCCCCGGAGGGGTTTCACCCCTCCACTTT. This translates into CASSTPGGVSPLHF.

The V and J genes are TRBV4-1 and TRBJ1-2, with a tentative D call TRBD1 (6 bases). The germline gives CDR1 MGHRA, CDR2 YSYEKL. V gave up 4 bases and J gave up 8 bases, with 17 bases separating them. The CDR3 is 14 residues long. CDR3 amino acids: CASSPRTAQIGYTF. The CDR3 bases are TGCGCCAGCAGCCCCCGGACAGCCCAGATCGGCTACACCTTC.

The chain is built from TRBV2 and TRBJ2-1, with D perhaps matching TRBD2 (6 bases). Germline CDR1 reads SNHLY; CDR2 reads FYNNEI. This CDR3 region has 11 residues. Trimming shortened V by 6 bases and J by 7 bases, and 7 bases separated the two germline ends. CDR3 DNA sequence: TGTGCCAGCAGGGGGAGGAATGAGCAGTTCTTC. It specifies CASRGRNEQFF.

The V and J genes are TRBV7-2 and TRBJ2-7; TRBD2 matches at 10 bases. The V segment lost 6 bases and the J segment 4 bases; nucleotides outside the gene matches: 6. The CDR3 runs to 14 residues. The germline CDR1 and CDR2 sequences are SGHTA and FQGNSA. The CDR3 nucleotides are TGTGCCAGCAGTCCAACACTAGCGGGGTACGAGCAGTACTTC. It is translated as CASSPTLAGYEQYF.

The chain joins TRBV7-2 to TRBJ1-2; 7 positions match TRBD1. This CDR3 is 17 amino acids long. Germline V gives CDR1 SGHTA, CDR2 FQGNSA. J gave up 2 bases and V 2 bases, and 11 bases lay outside the gene matches. The CDR3 DNA follows: TGTGCCAGCAGCTTAATCCAGGGGGACGGAGGCAACTATGGCTACACCTTC. Protein product: CASSLIQGDGGNYGYTF.

The chain couples TRBV5-8 to TRBJ2-2; D possibly corresponds to TRBD1 (5 bases). V lost 5 bases, J lost 6 bases, and 14 bases lay in between. The CDR3 extends over 14 amino acids. Germline V lookup: CDR1 SGHTS, CDR2 YDEGEE. The CDR3, as DNA: TGTGCCAGCAGGACAGACAATTGGGCCGGGGAGCTGTTTTTT. Translating it yields CASRTDNWAGELFF. The full variable domain, completed using reference TRBV5-8 and TRBJ2-2, is EAGVTQSPTHLIKTRGQQATLRCSPISGHTSVYWYQQALGLGLQFLLWYDEGEERNRGNFPPRFSGRQFPNYSSELNVNALELEDSALYLCASRTDNWAGELFFGEGSRLTVL.

The chain carries TRBV5-1 and TRBJ2-7; perhaps TRBD2 as D (7 bases). The germline V gene has CDR1 SGHRS and CDR2 YFSETQ. V lost 5 bases and J 4 bases, leaving 10 bases between the germline ends. The CDR3 runs 12 residues. The CDR3 loop reads CASSGGAYEQYF. DNA for the CDR3: TGCGCCAGCAGTGGGGGGGCGTACGAGCAGTACTTC.

The V call is TRBV7-9, the J call TRBJ1-1; perhaps TRBD1 as D (5 bases). CDR1 is SEHNR and CDR2 is FQNEAQ in the germline V gene (reference sequence). V lost 1 base and J 2 bases, leaving 17 bases between the germline ends. The CDR3 extends over 17 amino acids. The CDR3 loop reads CASSLGLIGQGNTEAFF. The CDR3 DNA reads as TGTGCCAGCAGCTTAGGTCTCATAGGGCAGGGCAACACTGAAGCTTTCTTT. The full variable domain, completed using reference TRBV7-9 and TRBJ1-1, is DTGVSQNPRHKITKRGQNVTFRCDPISEHNRLYWYRQTLGQGPEFLTYFQNEAQLEKSRLLSDRFSAERPKGSFSTLEIQRTEQGDSAMYLCASSLGLIGQGNTEAFFGQGTRLTVV.

This clone was observed at least ten times. The chain links TRBV2 to TRBJ2-7, with 7 nucleotides matching TRBD1. Trimming removed 7 bases from V and 4 bases from J; junction bases left unmatched: 7. The CDR3 has 13 residues. Per the germline V gene, CDR1 is SNHLY and CDR2 is FYNNEI. The CDR3 bases are TGTGCCAGCATTGTGGGACAGTCATACGAGCAGTACTTC. As protein: CASIVGQSYEQYF.

The chain links TRBV7-2 to TRBJ1-1; no clear D. Germline CDR1 reads SGHTA; CDR2 reads FQGNSA. This CDR3 contains 14 residues. V was cut by 5 bases and J by 1 base, with 11 bases left in between. CDR3 DNA sequence: TGTGCCAGCAGCCACCCGGAGTGGAACACTGAAGCTTTCTTT. Its protein product is CASSHPEWNTEAFF.

V gene TRBV21-1 combines with J gene TRBJ1-2; the D call TRBD1 from the table was never checked on the DNA. TRBV21-1 is flagged as a pseudogene. This CDR3 has 13 residues. The CDR3 here is CASSTGVIHGYTF. The CDR3 bases are TGTGCCAGCAGCACAGGCGTCATACATGGCTACACCTTC.

This sequence joins TRBV29-1 and TRBJ2-5; D is unresolved. Germline values: CDR1 SQVTM, CDR2 ANQGSEA. The CDR3 has 10 amino acids. Trimming pared 7 bases from V and 2 bases from J, leaving 5 bases between. The CDR3 DNA follows: TGCAGCGCCAGTCAAGAGACCCAGTACTTC. It encodes CSASQETQYF.